A single T cell receptor beta chain is shown here with its context. Its antigen is not yet known. Qualities for individual bases were not recorded, and no much larger clone is one base off. A single peripheral blood draw of around 120 mL on average was collected from each donor into heparinised tubes. A BD FACSAria II and a panel including CD45RO, CCR7, CD25, CD127, CD95 and CD27 were used to sort naive, central memory, regulatory and stem cell-like memory CD4+ T cells. All sorted populations exceeded 95% purity. Right away, PBMCs were isolated by Lymphoprep density gradient centrifugation and were stained directly, with no culture step. So that batch effects would be minimized, each experiment stained and sorted samples in pairs, pairing one healthy donor with one patient. This sample is drawn from a study of beta chain features in type 1 diabetes (dated by TCRdb to 2016 to 2018). Regarding the complete study: Patients and healthy donors did not differ in mean age, gender distribution, total cell number or subset yield. A total of approximately 100 million sorted cells were examined across all samples, and the number of cells per subset was strongly correlated with RNA yield. Regulatory and stem cell-like memory subsets were isolated from only 8 patients and 8 healthy donors, whereas naive and central memory subsets came from all 30 or so donors. In the study, TCRB repertoires of sorted circulating CD4+ T cell subsets from recently diagnosed type 1 diabetes patients were compared with those of matched healthy donors. Overall study outcomes, separate from this receptor: PCR may preferentially amplify shorter templates, but because patient and control samples were amplified and corrected together, any resulting skew would affect both groups equally. Sequencing cDNA rather than genomic DNA could over-represent highly expressing activated cells, although activation and CD3 levels did not differ between groups. Naive, central memory and regulatory TCRB repertoires appeared to be more alike among patients than among healthy donors. Because small numbers of individuals were included in the HLA sub-analyses, any influence of HLA type on TCRB rearrangement was left unresolved. A moderate but significant shortening of TCRB CDR3 length was observed in type 1 diabetes patients in all four CD4+ subsets. At VDJ recombination sites, patients with type 1 diabetes made fewer insertions and deleted more nucleotides, a pattern implying thymic rearrangement abnormalities.

The germline ends are 15 bases apart after V is trimmed by 3 bases and J by 4 bases. Per the germline V gene, MGHDK is the CDR1 and SYGVNS is the CDR2. Measured from the cysteine to the phenylalanine, the CDR3 is 16 residues long. Only the CDR3 DNA is retained, 48 bases long and in frame from the first base. The entire amount of isolated RNA was reverse transcribed using the High Capacity cDNA Reverse Transcription Kit, so the sequenced TCRB transcripts were expressed ones. Naive, central memory and regulatory T cell samples underwent deep immunoSEQ sequencing, averaging roughly 3.5 million total reads per sample. Sorted cells were lysed in RLT buffer and RNA was extracted with DNase-treated RNeasy Micro or Mini kits, depending on cell number. To prevent cross-contamination, every cell subset was processed on its own, while patient and healthy donor samples were processed together. The immunoSEQ multiplex PCR was used to amplify TCRB sequences from cDNA, yielding 87-bp fragments that span the CDR3 region. Sequencing of the amplicons was done on the Illumina HiSeq platform. Per the authors' processing: PCR bias was corrected computationally using synthetic template baselines, and reads within Hamming distance 2 were collapsed, with unmergeable singletons discarded. By aligning reads against IMGT, V, D and J genes, CDR3 length, and insertions or deletions at six rearrangement sites were assigned. Within each subset, clonotype counts were normalized to sorted cell number, and only after that were true diversity and Gini coefficients computed with the tcR R package. The overlap coefficient, calculated on TCRB nucleotide sequences, was used to quantify repertoire sharing. Out-of-frame TCRB sequences from naive cells were analyzed to stand in for the pre-selection repertoire. What TCRdb holds here is the immuneACCESS table cut down to in-frame rearrangements. Part of the clones is not present; checked against another copy, under half of the missing clones reflect an unresolved V gene, and the others are unexplained. That table gives V, J and clone size, and the DNA gave D and trimming. The sample includes roughly 730,000 clones, with 13% observed a single time. Approximately 0.02% of the sample lies in the top ten.

The receptor was isolated from a man aged 18 to 35 with type 1 diabetes. Source material: naive CD4+ T cells from blood. In the paper's terms, the cell subset or site label means: true naive CD4+ T cells. Here the chain combines TRBV25-1 and TRBJ1-4, and perhaps TRBD1 as D gene, on 5 matching bases. CDR3 protein: CASSEGGSGLNEKLFF. The nucleotides are TGTGCCAGCAGTGAGGGCGGGTCGGGGCTTAATGAAAAACTGTTTTTT.